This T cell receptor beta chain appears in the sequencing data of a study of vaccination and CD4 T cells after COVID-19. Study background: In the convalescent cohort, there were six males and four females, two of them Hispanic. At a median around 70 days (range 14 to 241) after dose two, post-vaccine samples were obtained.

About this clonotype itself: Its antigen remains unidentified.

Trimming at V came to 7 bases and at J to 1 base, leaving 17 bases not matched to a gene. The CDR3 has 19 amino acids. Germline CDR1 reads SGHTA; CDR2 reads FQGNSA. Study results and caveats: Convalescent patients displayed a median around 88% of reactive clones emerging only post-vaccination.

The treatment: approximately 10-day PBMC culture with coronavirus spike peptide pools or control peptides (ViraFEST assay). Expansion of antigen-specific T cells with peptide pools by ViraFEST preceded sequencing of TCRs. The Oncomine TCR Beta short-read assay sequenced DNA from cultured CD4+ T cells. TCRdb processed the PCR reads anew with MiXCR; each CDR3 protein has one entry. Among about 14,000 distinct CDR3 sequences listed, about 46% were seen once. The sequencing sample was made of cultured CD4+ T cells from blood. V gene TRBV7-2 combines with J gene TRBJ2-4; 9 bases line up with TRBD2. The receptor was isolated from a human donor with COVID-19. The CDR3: CASKPFGGGAESAKNIQYF. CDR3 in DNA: TGTGCCAGCAAGCCGTTCGGCGGGGGGGCCGAGTCGGCCAAAAACATTCAGTACTTC.